Each of the 26 T cell receptor beta chains below was sequenced from the same sample in a study of radiation and T cells in renal cell carcinoma. The time point was: blood 2 weeks post-SBRT. The sample's treatment: 15 Gy SBRT to primary tumor, nephrectomy 4 weeks later. The repertoire was sequenced with immunoSEQ multiplex PCR; TCRdb's copy has only in-frame clones and lacks some. The sample consists of 120,000 or so clones, 81% of them appearing once. The material sequenced was blood, taken from a patient whose treatment included radiotherapy and nephrectomy. The receptors were gathered from a man aged 50-60 years with renal cell carcinoma.

The gene calls are TRBV7-2 and TRBJ1-5; D is perhaps TRBD1 (5 bases). The CDR3 consists of 17 residues. V was clipped by 4 bases and J by 0 bases, with 16 bases between them. The V gene's germline CDR1 is SGHTA and CDR2 FQGNSA. The CDR3 coding sequence is TGTGCCAGCAGCTCCTCGACAGAACCTTATAGCAATCAGCCCCAGCATTTT. Translated, it gives CASSSSTEPYSNQPQHF.

In its sample, this clone was seen once. The chain combines TRBV6-1 with TRBJ1-4, with 9 nucleotides matching TRBD1. Trimming at V came to 6 bases and at J to 7 bases, leaving 9 bases not matched to a gene. CDR3 length: 15 amino acids. Germline loops: CDR1 MNHNS, CDR2 SASEGT. For the CDR3, the DNA is TGTGCCAGCAGCAACCCCGGGACAGGGCGTGAAAAACTGTTTTTT. Its translation: CASSNPGTGREKLFF.

This chain uses TRBV5-1 with TRBJ2-3; no clear D gene. With 0 bases removed from V and 4 bases from J, the gap between germline ends came to 12 bases. CDR3 size: 15 residues. Germline V gives CDR1 SGHRS, CDR2 YFSETQ. CDR3 amino acids: CASSLDGIGADTQYF. CDR3 sequence (DNA): TGCGCCAGCAGCTTGGATGGAATTGGGGCAGATACGCAGTATTTT.

The V gene is TRBV7-2, the J gene TRBJ2-6; 7 bases agree with TRBD2. CDR3 length: 19 amino acids. Germline V lookup: CDR1 SGHTA, CDR2 FQGNSA. After removal of 1 base from V and 0 bases from J, the junction contained 9 bases not matched to a gene. CDR3 nucleotides: TGTGCCAGCAGCTTAGTCGGCGGGAGAGTAAGCTCTGGGGCCAACGTCCTGACTTTC. Translating it yields CASSLVGGRVSSGANVLTF. The variable domain in full, with the rest retrieved from reference TRBV7-2 and TRBJ2-6, is GAGVSQSPSNKVTEKGKDVELRCDPISGHTALYWYRQSLGQGLEFLIYFQGNSAPDKSGLPSDRFSAERTGGSVSTLTIQRTQQEDSAVYLCASSLVGGRVSSGANVLTFGAGSRLTVL.

Regarding this clone: The same CDR3 is also encoded by other DNA sequences in this sample. V gene TRBV7-2 combines with J gene TRBJ1-4; maybe TRBD1 (5 bases). The CDR3 is 15 residues long. Germline assignment: CDR1 SGHTA and CDR2 FQGNSA. Trimming stripped 5 bases from V and 5 bases from J, with 15 bases between. The CDR3 nucleotides are TGTGCCAGCAGCCAGCAACGAGGACAAAATGAAAAACTGTTTTTT. Protein product: CASSQQRGQNEKLFF. Supplemented by reference TRBV7-2 and TRBJ1-4, the full variable domain reads GAGVSQSPSNKVTEKGKDVELRCDPISGHTALYWYRQSLGQGLEFLIYFQGNSAPDKSGLPSDRFSAERTGGSVSTLTIQRTQQEDSAVYLCASSQQRGQNEKLFFGSGTQLSVL.

This chain uses TRBV5-1 with TRBJ1-4, with D tentatively TRBD1 (6 bases). CDR1 SGHRS and CDR2 YFSETQ come from the germline V gene. The CDR3 runs 16 residues. Deletions cut 0 bases from V and 8 bases from J, with 17 bases between. CDR3 DNA: TGCGCCAGCAGCTTGGAGGCCAGACAGGCGGGAGAAAAACTGTTTTTT. It codes for CASSLEARQAGEKLFF.

The chain combines TRBV7-6 with TRBJ1-2; D not certain. Germline-derived CDR1 and CDR2 are SGHVS and FNYEAQ. The CDR3 is 18 residues long. With 4 bases removed from V and 8 bases from J, the gap between germline ends came to 29 bases. The CDR3 protein is CASSSRGHHPPMGRGYTF. The CDR3 DNA reads as TGTGCCAGCAGCTCCCGAGGGCACCACCCTCCTATGGGTCGAGGCTACACCTTC.

This clone was seen once. The genes are TRBV7-3 and TRBJ1-2; D perhaps matches TRBD1 (6 bases). The germline V gene encodes CDR1 SGHTA and CDR2 FQGTGA. Trimming left V 1 base short and J 2 bases short, with 11 bases between. CDR3 length: 15 amino acids. CDR3 in amino acids: CASSLRPGTNYGYTF. CDR3 in DNA: TGTGCCAGCAGCTTAAGACCGGGGACAAACTATGGCTACACCTTC.

The V call is TRBV7-8, the J call TRBJ2-7; D unclear. The CDR3 is 16 amino acids. Germline V gives CDR1 SGHVS, CDR2 FQNEAQ. V was trimmed by 1 base and J by 0 bases, leaving 13 bases between them. The CDR3 nucleotides are TGTGCCAGCAGCTTAGGTACCAGTTACGCCTCCTACGAGCAGTACTTC. Translation: CASSLGTSYASYEQYF.

The chain recombines TRBV7-9 with TRBJ2-5; the D is unclear. V shed 3 bases and J shed 7 bases, with 9 bases lying between them. The CDR3 consists of 12 residues. CDR1 and CDR2 (germline): SEHNR, FQNEAQ (reference sequence). The CDR3 region is CASSFLDMTQYF. The CDR3 DNA reads TGTGCCAGCAGCTTTCTCGATATGACCCAGTACTTC.

This clone was detected a few times. The DNA for the CDR3 is TGTGCCAGCAATAGGGACTCTAATGAAAAACTGTTTTTT. It translates to CASNRDSNEKLFF. The chain employs TRBV2 and TRBJ1-4, with D perhaps TRBD1 (5 bases). The CDR3 consists of 13 residues. Germline assignment: CDR1 SNHLY and CDR2 FYNNEI. The V end lost 7 bases, the J end lost 3 bases, and 9 bases lay between the germline ends. Full variable domain (remainder filled in from reference TRBV2 and TRBJ1-4): EPEVTQTPSHQVTQMGQEVILRCVPISNHLYFYWYRQILGQKVEFLVSFYNNEISEKSEIFDDQFSVERPDGSNFTLKIRSTKLEDSAMYFCASNRDSNEKLFFGSGTQLSVL.

The chain combines TRBV2 with TRBJ2-5; the D is unclear. Germline-derived CDR1 and CDR2 are SNHLY and FYNNEI. The CDR3 is made up of 10 amino acids. The V end lost 6 bases, the J end lost 2 bases, and 1 base lay between the germline ends. The CDR3 sequence is CASRQETQYF. The DNA for the CDR3 is TGTGCCAGCAGGCAAGAGACCCAGTACTTC.

The chain links TRBV5-1 to TRBJ1-2, with TRBD1 as a possible D gene (6 bases). Germline CDR1 reads SGHRS; CDR2 reads YFSETQ. The CDR3 consists of 13 residues. The ends were cut back, 2 bases at V and 5 bases at J, with 10 bases in the middle. The CDR3 reads CASSFSGEYGYTF. CDR3 bases: TGCGCCAGCAGCTTTTCAGGGGAGTATGGCTACACCTTC. The full variable domain, with the rest looked up from reference TRBV5-1 and TRBJ1-2, is KAGVTQTPRYLIKTRGQQVTLSCSPISGHRSVSWYQQTPGQGLQFLFEYFSETQRNKGNFPGRFSGRQFSNSRSEMNVSTLELGDSALYLCASSFSGEYGYTFGSGTRLTVV.

V usage is TRBV2 and J usage is TRBJ2-7; 12 nucleotides align to TRBD2. Germline-derived CDR1 and CDR2 are SNHLY and FYNNEI. CDR3 length equals 17 residues. Trimming took 1 base from V and 3 from J; bases not matched to a gene: 7. The DNA of the CDR3 is TGTGCCAGCAGTGAAGGCCCTCTAGCGGGGGGGAACTACGAGCAGTACTTC. It specifies CASSEGPLAGGNYEQYF. Full variable domain (remainder filled in from reference TRBV2 and TRBJ2-7): EPEVTQTPSHQVTQMGQEVILRCVPISNHLYFYWYRQILGQKVEFLVSFYNNEISEKSEIFDDQFSVERPDGSNFTLKIRSTKLEDSAMYFCASSEGPLAGGNYEQYFGPGTRLTVT.

The chain has TRBV6-1 and TRBJ2-5; 9 bases line up with TRBD1. The trim removed 7 bases at V and 5 bases at J, leaving 8 bases unmatched. CDR3 size: 14 residues. Looked up from germline, CDR1 is MNHNS and CDR2 is SASEGT. The CDR3 DNA follows: TGTGCCAGCATATTGGACAGGGGAAGGGAGACCCAGTACTTC. Protein product: CASILDRGRETQYF.

This sequence joins TRBV7-9 and TRBJ2-1; TRBD1 might be the D (6 bases). From germline, CDR1 is SEHNR and CDR2 FQNEAQ (reference sequence). This CDR3 comprises 12 residues. Trimming left V 6 bases short and J 13 bases short, with 16 bases between. CDR3 nucleotides: TGTGCCAGCAGTCTCGAACAGGGAAGTCAGTTCTTC. This translates into CASSLEQGSQFF.

This clone was observed once. The chain couples TRBV29-1 to TRBJ2-7, with 8 bases matching TRBD2. Germline V gene data show CDR1 as SQVTM and CDR2 as ANQGSEA. After removal of 6 bases from V and 3 bases from J, the junction contained 7 bases not matched to a gene. The CDR3 extends over 13 amino acids. CDR3 sequence reads: CSVASGSNYEQYF. The DNA of the CDR3 is TGCAGCGTCGCGAGCGGGAGTAACTACGAGCAGTACTTC.

This clone was picked up a small number of times. The chain couples TRBV7-6 to TRBJ1-1, with D possibly being TRBD1 (5 bases). The CDR3 contains 13 residues. Deletions cut 4 bases from V and 7 bases from J, with 13 bases between. Germline CDR1 SGHVS, CDR2 FNYEAQ. CDR3 sequence: CASSSTTGYEAFF. For the CDR3, the DNA is TGTGCCAGCAGCTCAACCACAGGTTATGAAGCTTTCTTT.

This chain joins TRBV7-6 and TRBJ2-3; TRBD2 agrees at 7 bases. V lost 3 bases to trimming and J lost 4 bases; unmatched junction nucleotides: 4. Germline lookup yields CDR1 SGHVS and CDR2 FNYEAQ. This CDR3 is 14 amino acids long. Written as DNA, the CDR3 is TGTGCCAGCAGCTTGGGGGGGAACCCAGATACGCAGTATTTT. Amino acids: CASSLGGNPDTQYF.

This clone appeared once. V is TRBV19 and J is TRBJ1-5, with a possible D match to TRBD1 (6 bases). The germline V and J ends were trimmed by 3 bases and 3 bases, with 12 bases remaining between them. The CDR3 loop spans 15 amino acids. The germline V gene encodes CDR1 LNHDA and CDR2 SQIVND (reference sequence). The CDR3 DNA reads as TGTGCCAGTAGTATGGATAGGGGGAACAATCAGCCCCAGCATTTT. It is translated as CASSMDRGNNQPQHF.

Points on this clone: This CDR3 is also generated by other DNA sequences in the sample. CDR3 sequence reads: CASSPGYEQYF. The CDR3 nucleotides are TGTGCCAGCAGTCCCGGGTACGAGCAGTACTTC. This rearrangement joins TRBV28 to TRBJ2-7; no reliable D call. This CDR3 is built from 11 residues. Deletions cut 5 bases from V and 4 bases from J, with 6 bases between. Germline assignment: CDR1 MDHEN and CDR2 SYDVKM.

The chain uses TRBV9 and TRBJ2-2; TRBD1 matches 7 bases. After removal of 0 bases from V and 3 bases from J, the junction contained 5 bases not matched to a gene. There are 16 residues in the CDR3. Germline CDR1 is SGDLS and CDR2 is YYNGEE. The CDR3 region has the DNA TGTGCCAGCAGCGTAGGAAAAACAGGGGACACCGGGGAGCTGTTTTTT. Its protein is CASSVGKTGDTGELFF.

V and J are TRBV18 and TRBJ1-2; D gene ambiguous. The CDR3 totals 14 residues. V was shortened by 0 bases and J by 2 bases, with 7 bases between the two germline ends. In germline, CDR1 is KGHSH, CDR2 LQKENI. The CDR3 DNA reads TGTGCCAGCTCACCACCGACTGCCAACTATGGCTACACCTTC. Translating gives CASSPPTANYGYTF.

The chain is built from TRBV7-9 and TRBJ1-4; 8 bases match TRBD1. Germline V lookup: CDR1 SEHNR, CDR2 FQNEAQ (reference sequence). The CDR3 covers 15 residues. V was pared by 1 base and J by 2 bases, with 0 bases of the junction left unmatched. CDR3 region: CASSLGDRTNEKLFF. CDR3 DNA sequence: TGTGCCAGCAGCTTAGGGGACAGGACTAATGAAAAACTGTTTTTT.

The chain joins TRBV5-1 to TRBJ1-1, with 7 bases aligning to TRBD1. Looked up from germline, CDR1 is SGHRS and CDR2 is YFSETQ. The CDR3 is 15 amino acids. The V gene end was trimmed by 4 bases and the J gene end by 1 base; junction bases not matched to a gene: 7. The CDR3 sequence is CASSRQGARNTEAFF. The CDR3 bases are TGCGCCAGCAGCCGACAGGGAGCTCGGAACACTGAAGCTTTCTTT.

In nucleotides, the CDR3 is TGCAGCTCTCGGATTGGATACAATGAGCAGTTCTTC. It codes for CSSRIGYNEQFF. The V gene is TRBV29-1, the J gene TRBJ2-1; unclear D gene. The CDR3 is 12 residues long. V lost 8 bases and J lost 4, with 12 bases in between. Per germline, CDR1 SQVTM and CDR2 ANQGSEA.